Listed below are T cell receptor beta chains from one sample, sequenced in a study of T cell repertoires in cytomegalovirus infection. A single record per CDR3 protein comes from TCRdb applying MiXCR to the reads. The sample yields about 260,000 distinct CDR3 sequences, over 8% seen once. What was sequenced was PBMCs. Every receptor here comes from a human donor in good health (CMV status not recorded). Some clones in this sample may be carry-over from other donors' samples. CDR3s leave out the opening cysteine and the closing phenylalanine or tryptophan. The D gene is left open where the match is weak.

-,TRBV4-1,TRBJ2-1,ASSQDPRANEQF
TRBD1,TRBV7-2,TRBJ2-5,ASSRRTGKGETQY
TRBD2,TRBV24-1,TRBJ2-1,ATSDTSGSSRNEQF
TRBD2,TRBV7-2,TRBJ2-5,ASSLASGRRETQY
TRBD2,TRBV15,TRBJ2-5,ATSGAGRAAETQY
-,TRBV11-2,TRBJ2-4,ASSLERVSIQY
TRBD1,TRBV19,TRBJ1-1,ASKGEGAKFRDTEAF
-,TRBV28,TRBJ1-1,ATNMFWGVRTEAF
-,TRBV7-9,TRBJ1-1,ASSPSEGGAF
-,TRBV29-1,TRBJ2-1,SVGDNYNEQF
TRBD1,TRBV2,TRBJ2-1,ASSGSQGVRIYNEQF
-,TRBV20-1,TRBJ2-7,SARDTGLRYEQY